This is a list of T cell receptor beta chains from one sample in a study of blood T cell repertoires in COVID-19. The data were produced by immunoSEQ multiplex PCR, yet TCRdb's version contains in-frame clones alone and is incomplete. The sample contains around 95,000 clones, around four fifths of which appear only once. Sequences were obtained from peripheral blood. These receptors all stem from an older woman with acute or convalescent COVID-19. CDR3s include the opening cysteine and the closing phenylalanine or tryptophan. The order of the fields is J gene, D gene, V gene, CDR3 length, clone size, CDR3 DNA, CDR3 protein. D genes are given only for firm matches. Size is stated for part of the rows, as once, few or many counts, or as a class when the clone is expanded.

>TRBJ2-7|NA|TRBV7-8|16|NA
TGTGCCAGCAGCTTAGCAGGGACTTTTGCCATCCACGAGCAGTACTTC
CASSLAGTFAIHEQYF
>TRBJ1-1|NA|TRBV6-1|14|NA
TGTGCCAGCAGTTATGGGGAGTCGAACACTGAAGCTTTCTTT
CASSYGESNTEAFF
>TRBJ2-1|TRBD1|TRBV12-5|13|NA
TGTGCTAGTGGTAATGGACAGGGCAATGAGCAGTTCTTC
CASGNGQGNEQFF
>TRBJ1-6|TRBD1|TRBV28|14|NA
TGTGCCAGCAGCCCCAACAGGGGGTATTCACCCCTCCACTTT
CASSPNRGYSPLHF
>TRBJ2-3|TRBD2|TRBV10-1|18|NA
TGCGCCAGCAGTGAGGCGGGACTAGCGGGGGGTCGGACAGATACGCAGTATTTT
CASSEAGLAGGRTDTQYF
>TRBJ1-5|TRBD1|TRBV28|16|NA
TGTGCCAGCAGCCCCGGAAACAGGGGATGGGATCAGCCCCAGCATTTT
CASSPGNRGWDQPQHF
>TRBJ2-3|NA|TRBV24-1|13|NA
TGTGCCACCAGTGGGGCAGGCCCAGATACGCAGTATTTT
CATSGAGPDTQYF
>TRBJ2-5|NA|TRBV5-1|14|NA
TGCGCCAGCAGGCTCATGACTTCACAAGAGACCCAGTACTTC
CASRLMTSQETQYF
>TRBJ2-1|TRBD2|TRBV7-3|15|NA
TGTGCCAGCAGCTTCGGCGGGGGGGCCATCAATGAGCAGTTCTTC
CASSFGGGAINEQFF
>TRBJ2-6|NA|TRBV7-6|18|once
TGTGCCAGCAGCTTACGGACGTTCGTGGGGGCAGAGGCCAACGTCCTGACTTTC
CASSLRTFVGAEANVLTF
>TRBJ2-1|NA|TRBV6-4|15|NA
TGTGCCAGCAGTGACTCGGGGGGGCCCTACAATGAGCAGTTCTTC
CASSDSGGPYNEQFF
>TRBJ2-1|TRBD2|TRBV9|18|once
TGTGCCAGCAGCCCGACTAGCGGGGGGTATAGCTCCTACAATGAGCAGTTCTTC
CASSPTSGGYSSYNEQFF
>TRBJ1-2|NA|TRBV28|17|NA
TGTGCCAGCAGTCCGGGACACCGACCGACAGCTAACTATGGCTACACCTTC
CASSPGHRPTANYGYTF
>TRBJ1-1|TRBD1|TRBV6-5|15|NA
TGTGCCAGCAGTTACCCTACAGGGGCCCACACTGAAGCTTTCTTT
CASSYPTGAHTEAFF
>TRBJ1-1|NA|TRBV10-3|13|once
TGTGCCATCAGTGACAGGGAGAACACTGAAGCTTTCTTT
CAISDRENTEAFF
>TRBJ1-5|NA|TRBV10-3|15|NA
TGTGCCATTTCTCAGGGGCTCGATAGCAATCAGCCCCAGCATTTT
CAISQGLDSNQPQHF
>TRBJ1-6|NA|TRBV11-2|15|few
TGTGCCAGCAGCTTTACCGGCAGGGGAAATTCACCCCTCCACTTT
CASSFTGRGNSPLHF
>TRBJ2-1|NA|TRBV4-1|14|many
TGCGCCAGCAGCCAAGATCTCGGTTACAATGAGCAGTTCTTC
CASSQDLGYNEQFF
>TRBJ2-3|NA|TRBV7-2|15|NA
TGTGCCAGCAGCTTAGGGCCGAGGGACACAGATACGCAGTATTTT
CASSLGPRDTDTQYF
>TRBJ2-3|NA|TRBV4-1|14|NA
TGCGCCACCCGGGGGGCATTGGGCACAGATACGCAGTATTTT
CATRGALGTDTQYF
>TRBJ1-4|NA|TRBV25-1|13|NA
TGTGCCAGCAACGACAGGCTTAATGAAAAACTGTTTTTT
CASNDRLNEKLFF
>TRBJ2-1|TRBD2|TRBV13|15|NA
TGTGCCAGCAGCTTAAACGCGGGGGGATACAATGAGCAGTTCTTC
CASSLNAGGYNEQFF
>TRBJ2-4|TRBD2|TRBV10-3|14|NA
TGTGCCATCAGTGATGGAGCGGGGGGAAACATTCAGTACTTC
CAISDGAGGNIQYF
>TRBJ2-2|NA|TRBV6-6|15|few
TGTGCCAGCAGTTACCCTGGCAGGGGCAACGGGGAGCTGTTTTTT
CASSYPGRGNGELFF
>TRBJ1-2|TRBD1|TRBV7-2|17|NA
TGTGCCAGCAGCTTAGGAGGACAGGGGGCCGGCAACTATGGCTACACCTTC
CASSLGGQGAGNYGYTF